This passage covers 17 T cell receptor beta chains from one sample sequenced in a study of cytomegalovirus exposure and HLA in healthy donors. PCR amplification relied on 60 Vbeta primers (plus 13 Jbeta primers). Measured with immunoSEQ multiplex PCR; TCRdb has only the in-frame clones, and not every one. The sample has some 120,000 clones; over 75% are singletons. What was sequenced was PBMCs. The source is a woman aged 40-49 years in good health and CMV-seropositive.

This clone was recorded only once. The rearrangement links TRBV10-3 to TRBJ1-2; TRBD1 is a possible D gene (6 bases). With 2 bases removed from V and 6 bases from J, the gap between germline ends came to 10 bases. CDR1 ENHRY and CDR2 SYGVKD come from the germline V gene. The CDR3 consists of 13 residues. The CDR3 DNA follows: TGTGCCATCAGTGAGGCACAGGGAAATGGCTACACCTTC. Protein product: CAISEAQGNGYTF.

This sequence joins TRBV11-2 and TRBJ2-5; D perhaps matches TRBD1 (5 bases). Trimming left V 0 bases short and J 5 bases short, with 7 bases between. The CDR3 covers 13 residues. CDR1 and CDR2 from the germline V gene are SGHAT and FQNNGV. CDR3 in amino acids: CASSLEGAETQYF. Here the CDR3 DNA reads TGTGCCAGCAGCTTAGAAGGGGCCGAGACCCAGTACTTC.

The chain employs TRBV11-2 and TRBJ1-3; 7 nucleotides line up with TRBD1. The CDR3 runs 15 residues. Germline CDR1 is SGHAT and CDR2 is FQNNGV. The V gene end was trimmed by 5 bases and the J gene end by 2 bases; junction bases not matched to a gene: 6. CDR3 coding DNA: TGTGCCAGCAGCATTACAGGGGTACCTGGAAACACCATATATTTT. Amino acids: CASSITGVPGNTIYF.

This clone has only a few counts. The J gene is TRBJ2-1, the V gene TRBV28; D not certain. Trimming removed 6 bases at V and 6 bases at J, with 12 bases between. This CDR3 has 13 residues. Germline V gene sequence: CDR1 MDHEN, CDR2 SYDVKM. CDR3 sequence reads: CASSRRRLNEQFF. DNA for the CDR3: TGTGCCAGCAGCCGCCGCCGACTCAATGAGCAGTTCTTC.

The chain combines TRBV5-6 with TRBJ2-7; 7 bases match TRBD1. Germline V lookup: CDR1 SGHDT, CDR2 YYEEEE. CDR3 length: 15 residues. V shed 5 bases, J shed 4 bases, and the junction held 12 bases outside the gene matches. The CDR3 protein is CASSSTTGIRYEQYF. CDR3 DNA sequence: TGTGCCAGCAGTTCCACGACAGGGATTAGATACGAGCAGTACTTC.

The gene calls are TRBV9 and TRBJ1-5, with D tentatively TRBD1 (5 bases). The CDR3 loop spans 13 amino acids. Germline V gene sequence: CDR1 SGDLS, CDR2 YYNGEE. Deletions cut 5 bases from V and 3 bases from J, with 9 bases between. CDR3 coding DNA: TGTGCCAGCAGGGACAAGCCCAATCAGCCCCAGCATTTT. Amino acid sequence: CASRDKPNQPQHF.

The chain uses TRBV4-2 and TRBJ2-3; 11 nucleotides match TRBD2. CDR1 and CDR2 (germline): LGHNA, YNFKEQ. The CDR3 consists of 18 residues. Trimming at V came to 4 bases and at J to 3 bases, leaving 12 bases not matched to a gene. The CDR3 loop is CASSPYLSGRGGTDTQYF. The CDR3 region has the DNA TGTGCCAGCAGCCCATACCTTAGCGGGAGGGGAGGGACAGATACGCAGTATTTT.

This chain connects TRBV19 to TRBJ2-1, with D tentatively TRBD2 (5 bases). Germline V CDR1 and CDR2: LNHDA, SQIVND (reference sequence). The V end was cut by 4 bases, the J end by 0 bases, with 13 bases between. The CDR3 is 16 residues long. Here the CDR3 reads CASSRQADSSYNEQFF. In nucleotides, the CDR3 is TGTGCCAGTAGTAGACAAGCGGATAGCTCCTACAATGAGCAGTTCTTC.

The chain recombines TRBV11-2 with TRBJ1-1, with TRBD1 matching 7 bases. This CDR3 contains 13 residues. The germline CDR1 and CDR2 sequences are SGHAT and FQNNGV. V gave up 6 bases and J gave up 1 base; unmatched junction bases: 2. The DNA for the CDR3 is TGTGCCAGCAGGAGGACAGGGAACACTGAAGCTTTCTTT. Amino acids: CASRRTGNTEAFF.

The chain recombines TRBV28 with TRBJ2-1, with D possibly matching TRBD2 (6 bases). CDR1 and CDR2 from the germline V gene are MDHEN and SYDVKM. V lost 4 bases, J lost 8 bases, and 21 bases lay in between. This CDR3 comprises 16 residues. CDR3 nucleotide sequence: TGTGCCAGCAGTTGGTCGTACCAGGGCCCGGGGGATGAGCAGTTCTTC. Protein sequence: CASSWSYQGPGDEQFF.

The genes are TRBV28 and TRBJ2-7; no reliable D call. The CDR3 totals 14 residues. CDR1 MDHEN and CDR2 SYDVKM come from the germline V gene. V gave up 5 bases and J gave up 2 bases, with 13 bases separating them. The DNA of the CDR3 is TGTGCCAGCAGTGAGGTGAGAGTCCCCTACGAGCAGTACTTC. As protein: CASSEVRVPYEQYF.

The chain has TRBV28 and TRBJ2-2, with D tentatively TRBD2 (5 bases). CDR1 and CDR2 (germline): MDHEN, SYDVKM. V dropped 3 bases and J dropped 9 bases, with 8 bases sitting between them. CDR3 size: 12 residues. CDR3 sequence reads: CASSLGSRELFF. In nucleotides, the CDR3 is TGTGCCAGCAGTTTGGGGAGCCGGGAGCTGTTTTTT. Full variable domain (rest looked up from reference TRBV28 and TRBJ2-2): DVKVTQSSRYLVKRTGEKVFLECVQDMDHENMFWYRQDPGLGLRLIYFSYDVKMKEKGDIPEGYSVSREKKERFSLILESASTNQTSMYLCASSLGSRELFFGEGSRLTVL.

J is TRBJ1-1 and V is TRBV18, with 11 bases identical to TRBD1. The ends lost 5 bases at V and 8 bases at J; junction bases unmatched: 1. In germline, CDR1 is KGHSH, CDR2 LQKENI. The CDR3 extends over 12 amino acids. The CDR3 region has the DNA TGTGCCAGCTCAAGGACAGGGGGCGAAGCTTTCTTT. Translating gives CASSRTGGEAFF.

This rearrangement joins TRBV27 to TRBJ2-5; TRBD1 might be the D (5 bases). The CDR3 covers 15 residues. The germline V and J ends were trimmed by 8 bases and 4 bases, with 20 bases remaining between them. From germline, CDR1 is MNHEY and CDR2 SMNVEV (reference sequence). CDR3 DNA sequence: TGTGCCAGCCGAAGACAGCCCCAACTATCAGAGACCCAGTACTTC. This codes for CASRRQPQLSETQYF.

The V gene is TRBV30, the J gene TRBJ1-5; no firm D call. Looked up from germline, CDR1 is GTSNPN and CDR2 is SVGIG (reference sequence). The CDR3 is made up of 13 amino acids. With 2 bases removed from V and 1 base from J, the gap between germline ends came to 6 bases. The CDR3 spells CAWSKESNQPQHF. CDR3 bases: TGTGCCTGGAGTAAGGAGAGCAATCAGCCCCAGCATTTT.

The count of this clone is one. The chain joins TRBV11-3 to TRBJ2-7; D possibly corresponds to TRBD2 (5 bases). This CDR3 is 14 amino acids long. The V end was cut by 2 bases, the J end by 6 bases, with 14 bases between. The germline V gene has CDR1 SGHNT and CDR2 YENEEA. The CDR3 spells CASSLFGGSGEQYF. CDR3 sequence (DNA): TGTGCCAGCAGCTTATTTGGAGGCTCTGGCGAGCAGTACTTC.

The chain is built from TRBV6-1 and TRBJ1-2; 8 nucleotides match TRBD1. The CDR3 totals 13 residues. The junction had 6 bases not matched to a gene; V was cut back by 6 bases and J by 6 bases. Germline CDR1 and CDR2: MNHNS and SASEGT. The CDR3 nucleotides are TGTGCCAGCAGCGGGGGGACAGGCGATGGCTACACCTTC. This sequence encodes CASSGGTGDGYTF.